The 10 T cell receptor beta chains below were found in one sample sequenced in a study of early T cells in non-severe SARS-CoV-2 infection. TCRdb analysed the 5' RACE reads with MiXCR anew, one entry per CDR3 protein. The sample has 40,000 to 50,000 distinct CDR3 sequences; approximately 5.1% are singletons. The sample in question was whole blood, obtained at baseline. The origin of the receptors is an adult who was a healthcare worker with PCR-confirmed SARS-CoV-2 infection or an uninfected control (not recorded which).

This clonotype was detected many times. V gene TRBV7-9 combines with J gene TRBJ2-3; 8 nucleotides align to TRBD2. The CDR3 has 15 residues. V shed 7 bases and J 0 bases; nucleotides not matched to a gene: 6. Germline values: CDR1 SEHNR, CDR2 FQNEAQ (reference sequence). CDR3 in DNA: TGTGCCAGCACCTCCTTAGCGGGAAGCACAGATACGCAGTATTTT. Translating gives CASTSLAGSTDTQYF.

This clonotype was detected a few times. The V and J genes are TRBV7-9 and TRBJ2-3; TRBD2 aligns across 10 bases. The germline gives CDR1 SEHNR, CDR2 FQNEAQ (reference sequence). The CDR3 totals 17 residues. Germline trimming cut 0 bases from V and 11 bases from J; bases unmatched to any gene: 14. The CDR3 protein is CASSLAPSQREGLVQYF. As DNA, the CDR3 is TGTGCCAGCAGCTTAGCCCCCTCCCAGCGGGAGGGTCTAGTGCAGTATTTT.

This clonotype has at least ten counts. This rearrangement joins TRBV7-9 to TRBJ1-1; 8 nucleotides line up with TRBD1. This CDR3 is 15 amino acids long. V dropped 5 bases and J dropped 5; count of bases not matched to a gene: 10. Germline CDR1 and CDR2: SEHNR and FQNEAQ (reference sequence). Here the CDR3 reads CASSVTGARGTEAFF. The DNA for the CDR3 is TGTGCCAGCAGCGTGACAGGGGCTAGGGGAACTGAAGCTTTCTTT.

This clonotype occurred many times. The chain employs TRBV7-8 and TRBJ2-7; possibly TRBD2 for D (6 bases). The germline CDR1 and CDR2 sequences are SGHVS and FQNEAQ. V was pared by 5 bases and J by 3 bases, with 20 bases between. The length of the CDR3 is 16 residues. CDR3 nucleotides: TGTGCCAGCAGCCAGGGACTCGACTCTTTGAGCTACGAGCAGTACTTC. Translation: CASSQGLDSLSYEQYF.

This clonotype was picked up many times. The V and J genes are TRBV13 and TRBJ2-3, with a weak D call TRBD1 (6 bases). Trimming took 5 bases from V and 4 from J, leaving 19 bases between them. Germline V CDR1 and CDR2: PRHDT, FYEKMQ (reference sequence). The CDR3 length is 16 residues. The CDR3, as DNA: TGTGCCAGCAGCACTCGGGACACGGACTTGGCAGATACGCAGTATTTT. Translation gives CASSTRDTDLADTQYF.

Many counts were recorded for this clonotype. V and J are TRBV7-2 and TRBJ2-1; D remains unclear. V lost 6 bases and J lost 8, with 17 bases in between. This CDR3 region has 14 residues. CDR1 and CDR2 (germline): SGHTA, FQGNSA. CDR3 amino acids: CASSSKYRLDEQFF. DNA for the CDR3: TGTGCCAGCAGTTCCAAGTATCGCCTCGATGAGCAGTTCTTC. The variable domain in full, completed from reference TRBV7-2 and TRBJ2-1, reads GAGVSQSPSNKVTEKGKDVELRCDPISGHTALYWYRQSLGQGLEFLIYFQGNSAPDKSGLPSDRFSAERTGGSVSTLTIQRTQQEDSAVYLCASSSKYRLDEQFFGPGTRLTVL.

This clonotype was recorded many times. CDR3 amino acids: CASSFEGDYNEQFF. In DNA, the CDR3 is TGTGCCAGCAGCTTCGAGGGGGATTACAATGAGCAGTTCTTC. J is TRBJ2-1 and V is TRBV7-3; TRBD1 is a possible D gene (6 bases). Germline CDR1 SGHTA, CDR2 FQGTGA. V was clipped by 3 bases and J by 4 bases, with 10 bases between them. The CDR3 totals 14 residues.

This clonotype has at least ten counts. CDR3 DNA sequence: TGTGCCAGCAGCGTCAGGGAGAACACTGAAGCTTTCTTT. Protein product: CASSVRENTEAFF. The rearrangement joins TRBV7-9 to TRBJ1-1; D is perhaps TRBD1 (5 bases). This CDR3 is 13 amino acids long. Looked up from germline, CDR1 is SEHNR and CDR2 is FQNEAQ (reference sequence). Trimming pared 5 bases from V and 1 base from J, leaving 8 bases between.

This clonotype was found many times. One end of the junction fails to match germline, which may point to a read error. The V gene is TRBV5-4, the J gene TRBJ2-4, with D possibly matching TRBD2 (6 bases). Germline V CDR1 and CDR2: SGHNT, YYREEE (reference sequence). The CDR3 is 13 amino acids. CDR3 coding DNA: TGTGCCAGCAACTTGGGGGGAGATGGAATTCAGTACTTC. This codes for CASNLGGDGIQYF.

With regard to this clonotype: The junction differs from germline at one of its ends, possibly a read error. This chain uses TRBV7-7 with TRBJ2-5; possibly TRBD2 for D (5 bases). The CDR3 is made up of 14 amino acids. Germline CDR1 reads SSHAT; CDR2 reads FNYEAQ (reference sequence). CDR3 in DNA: TGTGCTAGCAGCCCAGAGGGTGGACCAGAGACCCAGTACTTC. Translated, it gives CASSPEGGPETQYF.